The 8 T cell receptor beta chains listed next were all sequenced from one sample in a study of blood T cells in healthy people across ages. With a J-beta primer mix and a sample-barcoded 5' primer, a second PCR ran about 7 to 12 cycles. In TCRdb, the 5' RACE reads were re-called with MiXCR into one record per CDR3 protein. In the table there are 650,000 to 1,000,000 distinct CDR3 sequences, roughly 46% of which are singletons. Sequenced: blood. All receptors derive from a man aged 80 or over in good health.

As to this clonotype: It may be a read error: a sequence one base away is much more abundant. This sequence joins TRBV5-1 and TRBJ2-4; 7 nucleotides align to TRBD1. The DNA end is more similar to TRBJ2-7, so the J call may be wrong. This CDR3 comprises 12 residues. Germline V gene lookup returns CDR1 SGHRS and CDR2 YFSETQ. The DNA of the CDR3 is TGCACCAGCAGCTCAACAGGGGACGAGCAGTACTTC. As protein: CTSSSTGDEQYF.

This clonotype showed up many times. The rearrangement uses TRBV28 and TRBJ2-1; 7 nucleotides align to TRBD1. V lost 8 bases and J lost 9; bases outside the gene matches: 10. The CDR3 is 13 residues long. The V gene's germline CDR1 is MDHEN and CDR2 SYDVKM. The CDR3 bases are TGTGCCAGCGATGACAGGGCGAGGGGTGAGCAGTTCTTC. Translated: CASDDRARGEQFF.

Many counts were recorded for this clonotype. The chain is built from TRBV7-2 and TRBJ2-1, with a possible D match to TRBD2 (6 bases). The CDR3 sequence is 15 residues long. The V gene's germline CDR1 is SGHTA and CDR2 FQGNSA. Trimming removed 2 bases from V and 7 bases from J, with 15 bases in between. CDR3 sequence: CASSLPLAQRNEQFF. The CDR3 DNA sequence: TGTGCCAGCAGCTTACCCCTAGCGCAGAGGAATGAGCAGTTCTTC.

This chain connects TRBV3-1 to TRBJ1-4; perhaps TRBD1 as D (5 bases). The CDR3 sequence is 12 residues long. The V end lost 8 bases, the J end lost 3 bases, and 7 bases lay between the germline ends. From germline, CDR1 is LGHDT and CDR2 YNNKEL (reference sequence). The chain's CDR3 is CASGAANEKLFF. The CDR3 DNA reads as TGTGCCAGCGGGGCAGCTAATGAAAAACTGTTTTTT.

This clonotype was recorded once. The chain links TRBV20-1 to TRBJ2-1; 11 nucleotides line up with TRBD2. The CDR3 is 17 amino acids. Germline V gives CDR1 DFQATT, CDR2 SNEGSKA (reference sequence). J lost 0 bases, V lost 5 bases, and 9 bases had no gene match. CDR3: CSALRLAGQASYNEQFF. The DNA of the CDR3 is TGCAGTGCTTTACGACTAGCGGGACAAGCCTCCTACAATGAGCAGTTCTTC.

The V and J genes are TRBV20-1 and TRBJ1-1; TRBD1 matches at 7 bases. The germline CDR1 and CDR2 sequences are DFQATT and SNEGSKA (reference sequence). V was pared by 2 bases and J by 0 bases, with 6 bases of the junction left unmatched. The CDR3 totals 15 residues. This CDR3 reads CSARRTGGMNTEAFF. The CDR3 DNA follows: TGCAGTGCTAGAAGGACAGGAGGGATGAACACTGAAGCTTTCTTT.

This clonotype appeared a few times. The rearrangement links TRBV20-1 to TRBJ1-1; D possibly corresponds to TRBD1 (5 bases). The CDR3 spans 15 residues. Germline V lookup: CDR1 DFQATT, CDR2 SNEGSKA (reference sequence). V was shortened by 1 base and J by 5 bases, with 17 bases between the two germline ends. For the CDR3, the DNA is TGCAGTGCTAGAGGAGAAGTGCAGGGAGGGACTGAAGCTTTCTTT. Translating gives CSARGEVQGGTEAFF.

CDR3 DNA: TGTGCCAGCAGTTCCAGACCCGGGACTGCACCCTACGAGCAGTACTTC. This codes for CASSSRPGTAPYEQYF. The rearrangement uses TRBV27 and TRBJ2-7, with D possibly matching TRBD2 (6 bases). CDR1 MNHEY and CDR2 SMNVEV come from the germline V gene (reference sequence). The CDR3 totals 16 residues. V lost 4 bases to trimming and J lost 2 bases, with 18 bases between them.